Sequencing of this T cell receptor beta chain was carried out in a study of shared clonotypes between healthy human individuals. The CDR3 contains 14 residues. Trimming cost V 3 bases and J 2 bases, with 9 bases left between them. Germline V lookup: CDR1 KGHSH, CDR2 LQKENI. This table comes from immunoSEQ multiplex PCR, and its TCRdb copy is limited to in-frame clones, with some not included. The sample includes 450,000 to 550,000 clones, 79% of them seen just once. V and J are TRBV18 and TRBJ2-3; weak D call: TRBD2 (5 bases). This clonotype originated in a middle-aged woman in good health. Some clones in this sample may be carry-over from other donors' samples. The sequenced sample consisted of PBMCs. The CDR3 loop is CASSPGVLTDTQYF. CDR3 bases: TGTGCCAGCTCACCGGGAGTCCTCACAGATACGCAGTATTTT. The full variable domain, its missing parts supplied by reference TRBV18 and TRBJ2-3, is NAGVMQNPRHLVRRRGQEARLRCSPMKGHSHVYWYRQLPEEGLKFMVYLQKENIIDESGMPKERFSAEFPKEGPSILRIQQVVRGDSAAYFCASSPGVLTDTQYFGPGTRLTVL.